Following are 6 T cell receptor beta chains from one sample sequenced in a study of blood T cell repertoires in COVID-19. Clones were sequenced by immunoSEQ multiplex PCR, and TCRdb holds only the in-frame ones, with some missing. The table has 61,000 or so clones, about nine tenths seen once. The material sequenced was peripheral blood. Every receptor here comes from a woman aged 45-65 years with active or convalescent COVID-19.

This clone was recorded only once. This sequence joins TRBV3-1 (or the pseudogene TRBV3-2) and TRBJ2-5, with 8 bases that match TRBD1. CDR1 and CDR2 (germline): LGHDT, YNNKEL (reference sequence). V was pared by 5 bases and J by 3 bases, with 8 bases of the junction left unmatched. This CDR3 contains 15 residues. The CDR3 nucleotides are TGTGCCAGCAGCTTTCTTGGGACAGGCGAAGAGACCCAGTACTTC. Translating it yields CASSFLGTGEETQYF.

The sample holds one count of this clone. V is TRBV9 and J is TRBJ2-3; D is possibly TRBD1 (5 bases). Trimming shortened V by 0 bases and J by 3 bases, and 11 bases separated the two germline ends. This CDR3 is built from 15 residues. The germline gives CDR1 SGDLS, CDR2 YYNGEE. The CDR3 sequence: CASSVEGSGTDTQYF. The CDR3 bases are TGTGCCAGCAGCGTAGAGGGGTCGGGTACAGATACGCAGTATTTT.

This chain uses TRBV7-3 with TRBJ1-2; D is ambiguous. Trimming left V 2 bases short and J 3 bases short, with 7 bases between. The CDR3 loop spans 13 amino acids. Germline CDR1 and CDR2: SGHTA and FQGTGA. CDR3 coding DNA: TGTGCCAGCAGCTTATCTCGGGACTATGGCTACACCTTC. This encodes CASSLSRDYGYTF.

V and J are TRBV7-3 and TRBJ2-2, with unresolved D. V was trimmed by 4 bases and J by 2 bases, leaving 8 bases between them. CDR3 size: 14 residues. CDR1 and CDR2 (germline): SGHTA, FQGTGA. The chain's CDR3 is CASSSVTNTGELFF. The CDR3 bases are TGTGCCAGCAGCTCAGTCACCAACACCGGGGAGCTGTTTTTT.

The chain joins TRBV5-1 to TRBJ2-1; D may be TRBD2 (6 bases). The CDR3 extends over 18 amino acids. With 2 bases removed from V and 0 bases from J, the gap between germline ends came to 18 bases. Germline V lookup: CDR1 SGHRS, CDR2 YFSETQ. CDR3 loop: CASSFRRAGPSSYNEQFF. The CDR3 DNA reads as TGCGCCAGCAGCTTTCGACGCGCGGGACCGAGCTCCTACAATGAGCAGTTCTTC.

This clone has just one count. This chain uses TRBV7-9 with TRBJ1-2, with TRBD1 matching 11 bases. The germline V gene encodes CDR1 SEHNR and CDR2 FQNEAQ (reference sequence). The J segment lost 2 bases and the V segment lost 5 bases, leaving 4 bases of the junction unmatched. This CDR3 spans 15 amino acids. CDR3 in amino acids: CASSPGTGGNYGYTF. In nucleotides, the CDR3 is TGTGCCAGCAGCCCCGGGACAGGGGGGAACTATGGCTACACCTTC.